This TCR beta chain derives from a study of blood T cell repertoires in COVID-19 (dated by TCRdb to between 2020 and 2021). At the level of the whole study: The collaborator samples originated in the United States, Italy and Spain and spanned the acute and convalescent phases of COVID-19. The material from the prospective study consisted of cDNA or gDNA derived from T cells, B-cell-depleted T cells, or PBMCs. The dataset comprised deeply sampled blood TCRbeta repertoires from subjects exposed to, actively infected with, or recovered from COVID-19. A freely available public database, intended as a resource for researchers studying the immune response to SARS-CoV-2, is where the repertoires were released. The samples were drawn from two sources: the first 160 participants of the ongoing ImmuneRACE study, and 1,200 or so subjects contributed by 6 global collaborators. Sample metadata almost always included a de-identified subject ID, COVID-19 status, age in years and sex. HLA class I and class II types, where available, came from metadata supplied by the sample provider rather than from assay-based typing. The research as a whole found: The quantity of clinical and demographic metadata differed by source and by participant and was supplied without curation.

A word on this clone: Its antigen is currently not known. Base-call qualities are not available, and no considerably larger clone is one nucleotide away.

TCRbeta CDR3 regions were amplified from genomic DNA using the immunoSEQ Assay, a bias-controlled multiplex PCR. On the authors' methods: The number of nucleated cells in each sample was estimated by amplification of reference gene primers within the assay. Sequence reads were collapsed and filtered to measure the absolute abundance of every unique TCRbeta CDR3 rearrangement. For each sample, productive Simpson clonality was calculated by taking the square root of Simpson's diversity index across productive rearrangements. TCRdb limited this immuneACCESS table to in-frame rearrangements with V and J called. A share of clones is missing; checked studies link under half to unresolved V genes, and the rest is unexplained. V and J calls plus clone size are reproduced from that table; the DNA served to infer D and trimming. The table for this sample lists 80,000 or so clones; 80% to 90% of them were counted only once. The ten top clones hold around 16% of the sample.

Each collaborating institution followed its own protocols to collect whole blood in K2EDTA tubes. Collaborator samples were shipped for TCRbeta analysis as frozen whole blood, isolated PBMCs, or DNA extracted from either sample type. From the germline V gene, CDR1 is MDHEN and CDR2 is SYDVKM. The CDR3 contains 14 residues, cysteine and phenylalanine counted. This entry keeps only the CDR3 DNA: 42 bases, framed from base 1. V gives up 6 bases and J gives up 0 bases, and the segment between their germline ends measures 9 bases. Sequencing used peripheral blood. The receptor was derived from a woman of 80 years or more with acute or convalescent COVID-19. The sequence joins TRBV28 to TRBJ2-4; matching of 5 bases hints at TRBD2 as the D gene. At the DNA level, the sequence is TGTGCCAGCAGCACCGGACTAGCCAAAAACATTCAGTACTTC. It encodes CASSTGLAKNIQYF. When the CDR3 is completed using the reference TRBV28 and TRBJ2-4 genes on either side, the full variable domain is DVKVTQSSRYLVKRTGEKVFLECVQDMDHENMFWYRQDPGLGLRLIYFSYDVKMKEKGDIPEGYSVSREKKERFSLILESASTNQTSMYLCASSTGLAKNIQYFGAGTRLSVL.